These T cell receptor beta chains were read from a single sample in a study. Using its own MiXCR run on the reads, TCRdb lists one record per CDR3 protein. The sample includes 5,500 to 7,500 distinct CDR3 sequences, approximately 10% of them seen just once. Sequencing was performed on CD4+ T cells from synovial fluid. These receptors came from a human donor with rheumatoid arthritis. The conserved cysteine and the conserved F or W are not part of the CDR3 here.

v_gene,j_gene,CDR3aa
TRBV11-3,TRBJ2-7,ASSLQIEQY
TRBV5-8,TRBJ1-2,ASSLVQGNGYT
TRBV15,TRBJ1-2,ATSRDLWYGYT
TRBV2,TRBJ2-5,ASSLGLAGETQY
TRBV18,TRBJ2-2,ASSQGLADTGELF
TRBV5-1,TRBJ2-1,ASSLGTSLKYNEQF
TRBV5-5,TRBJ2-3,ASSLSTDTQY
TRBV7-9,TRBJ2-3,AFPAGTPNTDTQY
TRBV6-1,TRBJ2-1,ASPKGTSGNEQF
TRBV6-1,TRBJ1-5,ASRSGTASFSNQPQH
TRBV5-1,TRBJ2-7,ASSLAVLDEQY
TRBV4-1,TRBJ2-1,ASSQAGTSGKNEQF
TRBV2,TRBJ2-1,ASSVQLINEQF
TRBV7-3,TRBJ2-3,ASGGGSTDTQY
TRBV7-3,TRBJ2-1,ASSELAGVANEQF
TRBV18,TRBJ1-1,ASSLHEQGVDTEAF
TRBV20-1,TRBJ1-1,SAERGGLGTEAF
TRBV5-1,TRBJ1-1,ASSLAVGPKAF
TRBV7-7,TRBJ2-5,ASSLGAVPQETQY
TRBV5-1,TRBJ2-1,ASSLMGSFSYNEQF
TRBV11-3,TRBJ2-1,ASSLGLGGRDEQF
TRBV18,TRBJ2-7,ASSPLGQGSIEQY
TRBV20-1,TRBJ2-7,SATGTGREQY
TRBV24-1,TRBJ1-5,ATSETGSYQPQH
TRBV18,TRBJ1-1,VSSPNSQGTEAF
TRBV20-1,TRBJ1-1,RLTGMNTEAF
TRBV7-2,TRBJ2-3,ASRELAGGVADTQY
TRBV7-2,TRBJ2-2,ASSLAVHTGELF
TRBV3-1,TRBJ2-7,ASSQDTLAVYEQY
TRBV15,TRBJ2-3,ATSRDTDTQY
TRBV2,TRBJ2-7,ASTRDRYSYEQY
TRBV20-1,TRBJ2-1,SARKSSYNEQF
TRBV10-1,TRBJ2-5,ASRIGRSQETQY
TRBV30,TRBJ1-6,AYRPHPDSPLH
TRBV5-4,TRBJ2-7,ASSYGPTVYEQY
TRBV10-3,TRBJ1-4,AISEETSKLF